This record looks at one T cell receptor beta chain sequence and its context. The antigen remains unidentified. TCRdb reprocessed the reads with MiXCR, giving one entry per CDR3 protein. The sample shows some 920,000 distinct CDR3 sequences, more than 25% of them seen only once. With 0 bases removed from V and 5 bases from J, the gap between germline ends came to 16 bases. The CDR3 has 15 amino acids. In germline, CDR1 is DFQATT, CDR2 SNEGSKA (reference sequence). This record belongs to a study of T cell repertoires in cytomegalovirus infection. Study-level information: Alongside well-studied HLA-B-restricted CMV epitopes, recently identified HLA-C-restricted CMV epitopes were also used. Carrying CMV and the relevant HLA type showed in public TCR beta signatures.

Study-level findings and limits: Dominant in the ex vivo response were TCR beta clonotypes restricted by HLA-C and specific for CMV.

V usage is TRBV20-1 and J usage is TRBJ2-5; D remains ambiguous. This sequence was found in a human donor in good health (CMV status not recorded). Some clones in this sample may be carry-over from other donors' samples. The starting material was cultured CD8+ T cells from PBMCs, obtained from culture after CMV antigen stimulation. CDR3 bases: TGCAGTGCTAGAGATGACCAGAAAAGAGTGGAGACCCAGTACTTC. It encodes CSARDDQKRVETQYF.